This T cell receptor beta chain came from a study of Ad26.COV2.S vaccination and SARS-CoV-2 variants. Of note for this clone: Different DNA sequences within this sample yield the same CDR3.

Here immunoSEQ multiplex PCR was the method, and the copy in TCRdb shows in-frame clones only, minus some. The repertoire holds approximately 420,000 clones, with 80% to 90% as singletons. Treatment given: roughly 20 received Ad26.COV2.S at low or high dose, single or two shots; 5 received placebo; per-sample allocation not given. Sampling was performed 63 days after the first vaccine or placebo injection. The sample was peripheral blood, taken in a trial of Ad26.COV2.S vaccine versus placebo. This TCR derives from a person aged 18-65 years who received the Ad26.COV2.S COVID-19 vaccine or a placebo.

The CDR3 reads CAWSVGGELFF. DNA for the CDR3: TGTGCCTGGAGTGTAGGCGGGGAGCTGTTTTTT. The rearrangement links TRBV30 to TRBJ2-2; D is uncertain. The V gene's germline CDR1 is GTSNPN and CDR2 SVGIG (reference sequence). The V end lost 0 bases, the J end lost 7 bases, and 3 bases lay between the germline ends. The CDR3 sequence is 11 residues long.